These 9 T cell receptor beta chains were sequenced from one sample in a study of blood T cells in healthy people across ages. Using a J-beta primer mix together with a sample-barcoded 5' primer, a second PCR was run for about 6 to 12 cycles. TCRdb itself ran the 5' RACE reads through MiXCR, one entry per CDR3 protein. This sample has around 900,000 distinct CDR3 sequences; roughly 26% occur once, and the top ten carry around a sixth. Sequences were obtained from blood. Receptors were obtained from a woman of 80 years or more in good health.

This clonotype was seen repeatedly, ten times or more. The V gene is TRBV5-1, the J gene TRBJ2-3, with D uncertain. The V gene lost 0 bases and the J gene lost 2 bases, with 4 bases spanning the gap. Germline V gives CDR1 SGHRS, CDR2 YFSETQ. The CDR3 loop spans 13 amino acids. The DNA for the CDR3 is TGCGCCAGCAGCTTGGGTGACACAGATACGCAGTATTTT. Its protein is CASSLGDTDTQYF.

This clonotype was detected ten times or more. The V and J genes are TRBV7-2 and TRBJ2-3; D is possibly TRBD2 (5 bases). The V gene's germline CDR1 is SGHTA and CDR2 FQGNSA. There are 16 residues in the CDR3. Trimming took 2 bases from V and 4 from J, leaving 16 bases between them. The CDR3 DNA reads as TGTGCCAGCAGCTTAACCCGAACTAGTAACCCAGATACGCAGTATTTT. Translated: CASSLTRTSNPDTQYF.

This clonotype showed up just a few times. A read error may explain this, as a much larger clone is one base away. The chain combines TRBV6-5 with TRBJ2-3; D is ambiguous. In germline, CDR1 is MNHEY, CDR2 SVGAGI. The V end was cut by 0 bases, the J end by 10 bases, with 14 bases between. CDR3 length equals 14 residues. The DNA for the CDR3 is TGTGCCAGCAGTTACTCCCACGACGGCGACGCGCAGTATTTT. It yields the protein CASSYSHDGDAQYF.

The gene calls are TRBV6-2 or TRBV6-3 and TRBJ1-5; perhaps TRBD1 as D (6 bases). The CDR3 spans 14 residues. Per the germline V gene, CDR1 is MNHEY and CDR2 is SVGEGT. Trimming left V 6 bases short and J 6 bases short, with 15 bases between. The CDR3 loop reads CASSILGGIQPQHF. As DNA, the CDR3 is TGTGCCAGCAGCATCTTGGGGGGCATTCAGCCCCAGCATTTT.

The CDR3: CAWSVGTAETQYF. CDR3 nucleotide sequence: TGTGCCTGGAGTGTAGGGACGGCAGAGACCCAGTACTTC. The chain recombines TRBV30 with TRBJ2-5; the D call may be TRBD1 or TRBD2 (5 bases each). The CDR3 sequence is 13 residues long. The V gene's germline CDR1 is GTSNPN and CDR2 SVGIG (reference sequence). V lost 0 bases and J lost 4, with 9 bases in between.

This clonotype has ten or more counts. V usage is TRBV12-3 or TRBV12-4 and J usage is TRBJ1-2; 8 positions match TRBD1. This CDR3 is built from 16 residues. With V trimmed by 3 bases and J by 5 bases, 11 bases remained unmatched. The CDR3 DNA reads TGTGCCAGCAGTTTTGGGCCAGGGGGCAAAGGATATGGCTACACCTTC. Translating gives CASSFGPGGKGYGYTF.

This clonotype was observed many times. The rearrangement joins TRBV3-1 to TRBJ1-6; D unclear. Trimming removed 0 bases at V and 7 bases at J, with 16 bases between. The V gene's germline CDR1 is LGHDT and CDR2 YNNKEL (reference sequence). The CDR3 covers 17 residues. The CDR3 is CASSQEQQLVVNSPLHF. The CDR3 nucleotides read TGTGCCAGCAGCCAAGAGCAACAGCTCGTGGTGAATTCACCCCTCCACTTT.

This clonotype came up a few times. This chain joins TRBV7-6 and TRBJ2-5, with TRBD2 matching over 9 bases. J gave up 11 bases and V 5 bases, and 15 bases lay outside the gene matches. This CDR3 is built from 15 residues. CDR1 and CDR2 from the germline V gene are SGHVS and FNYEAQ. In nucleotides, the CDR3 is TGTGCCAGCAGCCACCATAGCGGGGGCTACAATGAGCAGTACTTC. The encoded protein is CASSHHSGGYNEQYF.

The chain joins TRBV5-5 to TRBJ2-4; maybe TRBD1 (6 bases). Deletions cut 4 bases from V and 2 bases from J, with 16 bases between. Germline V gene data show CDR1 as SGHKS and CDR2 as YYEKEE (reference sequence). The CDR3 is 16 residues long. The CDR3 is CASSLGQLLTKNIQYF. The CDR3 DNA reads TGTGCCAGCAGCCTAGGACAGCTTCTGACCAAAAACATTCAGTACTTC.